This record covers a single T cell receptor beta chain. Its antigen remains unidentified. Transcripts of RNA were the source for amplifying TCR beta CDR3 regions. HTBI primers primed a first-round RT-PCR, and a second-round multiplex PCR followed. In TCRdb, the multiplex PCR reads were re-called with MiXCR into one record per CDR3 protein. The sample carries hundreds of thousands of distinct CDR3 sequences, under 50% recorded once. Germline lookup yields CDR1 ENHRY and CDR2 SYGVKD. The length of the CDR3 is 14 residues. V shed 6 bases, J shed 1 base, and the junction held 4 bases outside the gene matches. The data are from a study of Graves' ophthalmopathy and Graves' hyperthyroidism. General study findings and limits: Stable hyperthyroidism and ophthalmopathy were told apart by a 13-signature model, which achieved roughly 89% sensitivity and over 65% specificity. Among expanded thyroid clonotypes above 0.001 frequency, most also occurred in blood. The model forecast ophthalmopathy progression, reaching roughly 70% sensitivity and less than 75% specificity.

The J gene is TRBJ1-1, the V gene TRBV10-3; 8 bases match TRBD1. The specimen sequenced was peripheral blood. The receptor was isolated from an adult man with Graves' ophthalmopathy. Here the CDR3 DNA reads TGTGCCATCAGAGGAGGGACAGGGAACACTGAAGCTTTCTTT. Translation gives CAIRGGTGNTEAFF.